The 30 T cell receptor beta chains presented below share a single source sample, sequenced in a study of shared clonotypes between healthy human individuals (dated by TCRdb to the early 2020s). Library creation used the immunoSEQ multiplex PCR assay. What TCRdb holds here is the immuneACCESS table cut down to in-frame rearrangements. Part of the clones is not present; checked against another copy, under half of the missing clones reflect an unresolved V gene, and the others are unexplained. The sample table shows 1 million to 1.3 million clones, and more than 75% are seen once. The ten largest clones capture more than 0.55% of the sample. The specimen was memory CD4+ T cells from PBMCs. The cell subset or site label corresponds to: CD45RA-negative fraction. The receptors derive from a man between 18 and 35 years old in good health. Some clones in this sample may be carry-over from other donors' samples.

The genes are TRBV28 and TRBJ1-1; TRBD1 aligns across 9 bases. The V and J ends lost 2 bases and 8 bases, in that order; junction bases with no gene match: 3. Germline V CDR1 and CDR2: MDHEN, SYDVKM. The CDR3 has 13 amino acids. DNA of the CDR3: TGTGCCAGCAGTTTAACCGGGACAGGGGAAGCTTTCTTT. As protein: CASSLTGTGEAFF.

The V and J genes are TRBV11-2 and TRBJ1-2; D unclear. Germline values: CDR1 SGHAT, CDR2 FQNNGV. Trimming left V 0 bases short and J 2 bases short, with 7 bases between. The CDR3 is 14 amino acids. CDR3 amino acids: CASSLDGQNYGYTF. CDR3 in DNA: TGTGCCAGCAGCTTAGATGGGCAGAACTATGGCTACACCTTC.

The CDR3 here is CASSTGLAGVTDTQYF. The CDR3 coding sequence is TGTGCCAGCAGCACCGGACTAGCGGGAGTCACAGATACGCAGTATTTT. The rearrangement uses TRBV5-8 and TRBJ2-3, with TRBD2 identical over 13 bases. The CDR3 spans 16 residues. Germline CDR1 reads SGHTS; CDR2 reads YDEGEE. With 4 bases clipped from V and 2 bases from J, the junction kept 4 bases outside the gene matches.

Note on this clone: This may stem from a read error, because a much larger clone lies one nucleotide away. This sample also contains other DNA sequences that code for the same CDR3. V gene TRBV30 combines with J gene TRBJ2-7; 7 bases map to TRBD2. Germline-derived CDR1 and CDR2 are GTSNPN and SVGIG (reference sequence). The CDR3 runs to 16 residues. Here the CDR3 DNA reads TGCGCCTGGAGTGTACAGCCTAGCGGAATAACCTACGAGCAGTACTTC. Translated, it gives CAWSVQPSGITYEQYF.

The genes are TRBV19 and TRBJ2-4; 7 bases fit TRBD2. Trimming at V came to 10 bases and at J to 6 bases, leaving 9 bases not matched to a gene. The CDR3 runs to 13 residues. Germline-derived CDR1 and CDR2 are LNHDA and SQIVND (reference sequence). CDR3 nucleotides: TGTGCCACCTCCGTAGAGCGGGGAAACATTCAGTACTTC. This encodes CATSVERGNIQYF. Drawing the rest from reference TRBV19 and TRBJ2-4, the complete variable domain is DGGITQSPKYLFRKEGQNVTLSCEQNLNHDAMYWYRQDPGQGLRLIYYSQIVNDFQKGDIAEGYSVSREKKESFPLTVTSAQKNPTAFYLCATSVERGNIQYFGAGTRLSVL.

To note about this clone: In the same sample, other DNA sequences code for this CDR3. This sequence joins TRBV2 and TRBJ2-1; perhaps TRBD2 as D (5 bases). This CDR3 has 11 residues. Trimming took 4 bases from V and 9 from J, leaving 7 bases between them. Looked up from germline, CDR1 is SNHLY and CDR2 is FYNNEI. CDR3 amino acids: CASSVAFEQFF. CDR3 nucleotides: TGTGCCAGCAGTGTAGCGTTTGAGCAGTTCTTC.

The chain couples TRBV6-1 to TRBJ2-7; D is unclear. Between the trimmed V and J ends, which lost 6 bases and 2 bases, there was a span of 5 bases. The CDR3 length is 11 residues. CDR1 is MNHNS, CDR2 SASEGT, per germline. The CDR3, as DNA: TGTGCCAGCAGCGCCCCCTACGAGCAGTACTTC. Protein: CASSAPYEQYF.

The chain links TRBV5-8 to TRBJ1-2, with D tentatively TRBD1 (6 bases). The V and J ends lost 5 bases and 1 base respectively, with 12 bases between them. CDR1 SGHTS and CDR2 YDEGEE come from the germline V gene. The CDR3 sequence is 14 residues long. Here the CDR3 DNA reads TGTGCCAGCAGGCGAGCAGGGGTTAACTATGGCTACACCTTC. Its protein product is CASRRAGVNYGYTF.

This clone has only a few counts. Other DNA sequences of this sample code for an identical CDR3. The J gene is TRBJ2-5, the V gene TRBV11-3, with D hard to call. Germline CDR1 reads SGHNT; CDR2 reads YENEEA. V lost 1 base and J lost 5, with 5 bases in between. The CDR3 consists of 12 residues. Here the CDR3 reads CASSLGRETQYF. In nucleotides, the CDR3 is TGTGCCAGCAGCTTAGGGCGCGAGACCCAGTACTTC.

This clone appeared a few times. The V gene is TRBV18, the J gene TRBJ1-2; D is perhaps TRBD1 (6 bases). In germline, CDR1 is KGHSH, CDR2 LQKENI. CDR3 length: 17 residues. The V gene lost 1 base and the J gene lost 6 bases, with 21 bases spanning the gap. The CDR3: CASSPLNNPGAQHGYTF. The CDR3 nucleotides read TGTGCCAGCTCACCACTCAACAACCCAGGGGCCCAGCATGGCTACACCTTC.

The V gene is TRBV18, the J gene TRBJ1-1, with a weak D call TRBD1 (5 bases). The CDR3 spans 15 residues. Germline CDR1 is KGHSH and CDR2 is LQKENI. Trimming left V 4 bases short and J 1 base short, with 13 bases between. CDR3 residues: CASSREGRGNTEAFF. DNA for the CDR3: TGTGCCAGCTCACGGGAAGGAAGGGGGAACACTGAAGCTTTCTTT.

The chain recombines TRBV2 with TRBJ2-3, with D possibly TRBD1 on 7 matching bases. The V gene's germline CDR1 is SNHLY and CDR2 FYNNEI. V lost 7 bases, J lost 2 bases, and 19 bases lay in between. This CDR3 spans 16 amino acids. CDR3: CASKKGGTAYTDTQYF. CDR3 bases: TGTGCCAGCAAAAAAGGGGGGACAGCTTACACAGATACGCAGTATTTT.

This sequence joins TRBV13 and TRBJ2-7; the match to TRBD2 covers 7 bases. The CDR3 runs 15 residues. Germline loops: CDR1 PRHDT, CDR2 FYEKMQ (reference sequence). Trimming at V came to 2 bases and at J to 7 bases, leaving 11 bases not matched to a gene. As DNA, the CDR3 is TGTGCCAGCAGCTTACTCGGAGCGGGATTGGGGGAGCAGTACTTC. It codes for CASSLLGAGLGEQYF.

The J gene is TRBJ2-6, the V gene TRBV2; D not resolved. The CDR3 loop spans 17 amino acids. Trimming removed 5 bases from V and 5 bases from J, with 19 bases in between. Per the germline V gene, CDR1 is SNHLY and CDR2 is FYNNEI. The CDR3 loop is CASSRPDKPGRANVLTF. Written as DNA, the CDR3 is TGTGCCAGCAGTCGTCCCGATAAGCCCGGCCGGGCCAACGTCCTGACTTTC.

CDR3 DNA sequence: TGTGCCAGCACTGGGGGGCTAGCGGAGAACACCGGGGAGCTGTTTTTT. Translated, it gives CASTGGLAENTGELFF. The rearrangement joins TRBV28 to TRBJ2-2, with D possibly matching TRBD2 (7 bases). Trimming removed 7 bases at V and 1 base at J, with 16 bases between. The length of the CDR3 is 16 residues. Germline assignment: CDR1 MDHEN and CDR2 SYDVKM.

The chain employs TRBV6-1 and TRBJ2-5; TRBD1 agrees at 9 bases. CDR1 and CDR2 from the germline V gene are MNHNS and SASEGT. V trimming: 4 bases; J trimming: 4 bases; junction bases outside the gene matches: 7. The length of the CDR3 is 15 residues. Here the CDR3 reads CASSATGTGRETQYF. DNA of the CDR3: TGTGCCAGCAGTGCAACCGGGACAGGGCGAGAGACCCAGTACTTC.

This clone was picked up a small number of times. The V gene is TRBV5-4, the J gene TRBJ2-7; tentatively, D is TRBD1 (6 bases). The CDR3 loop spans 14 amino acids. With 1 base removed from V and 2 bases from J, the gap between germline ends came to 10 bases. Germline CDR1 reads SGHNT; CDR2 reads YYREEE (reference sequence). This CDR3 reads CASSLSRGPYEQYF. The CDR3 region has the DNA TGTGCCAGCAGCTTGTCCAGGGGCCCCTACGAGCAGTACTTC. Variable domain in full (rest from reference TRBV5-4 and TRBJ2-7): ETGVTQSPTHLIKTRGQQVTLRCSSQSGHNTVSWYQQALGQGPQFIFQYYREEENGRGNFPPRFSGLQFPNYSSELNVNALELDDSALYLCASSLSRGPYEQYFGPGTRLTVT.

The rearrangement uses TRBV28 and TRBJ2-7; 12 positions agree with TRBD2. This CDR3 is 17 amino acids long. V shed 1 base and J 4 bases; nucleotides not matched to a gene: 8. Germline V gene sequence: CDR1 MDHEN, CDR2 SYDVKM. The chain's CDR3 is CASSLFPATSGRYEQYF. CDR3 DNA sequence: TGTGCCAGCAGTTTATTCCCCGCCACTAGCGGGAGGTACGAGCAGTACTTC. Full variable domain (missing parts from reference TRBV28 and TRBJ2-7): DVKVTQSSRYLVKRTGEKVFLECVQDMDHENMFWYRQDPGLGLRLIYFSYDVKMKEKGDIPEGYSVSREKKERFSLILESASTNQTSMYLCASSLFPATSGRYEQYFGPGTRLTVT.

The chain joins TRBV28 to TRBJ1-4, with a weak D call TRBD1 (5 bases). CDR1 and CDR2 from the germline V gene are MDHEN and SYDVKM. The CDR3 contains 13 residues. V was shortened by 3 bases and J by 8 bases, with 10 bases between the two germline ends. The CDR3 sequence is CASSLAGREKLFF. Here the CDR3 DNA reads TGTGCCAGCAGTTTGGCAGGGAGGGAAAAACTGTTTTTT.

The chain is built from TRBV9 and TRBJ2-5; 10 nucleotides match TRBD2. V shed 4 bases and J 5 bases; nucleotides not matched to a gene: 11. CDR3 length: 16 amino acids. CDR1 SGDLS and CDR2 YYNGEE come from the germline V gene. CDR3 sequence reads: CASSPSGSWFRETQYF. The CDR3 coding sequence is TGTGCCAGCAGCCCTAGCGGGAGTTGGTTTCGGGAGACCCAGTACTTC. Full variable domain (missing parts from reference TRBV9 and TRBJ2-5): DSGVTQTPKHLITATGQRVTLRCSPRSGDLSVYWYQQSLDQGLQFLIQYYNGEERAKGNILERFSAQQFPDLHSELNLSSLELGDSALYFCASSPSGSWFRETQYFGPGTRLLVL.

The V and J genes are TRBV7-3 and TRBJ2-3, with D hard to call. Germline CDR1 is SGHTA and CDR2 is FQGTGA. This CDR3 contains 13 residues. With 5 bases removed from V and 6 bases from J, the gap between germline ends came to 12 bases. DNA for the CDR3: TGTGCCAGCAGCCCTGACCCTAGGGATACGCAGTATTTT. This gives the protein CASSPDPRDTQYF. The full variable domain, with the rest looked up from reference TRBV7-3 and TRBJ2-3, is GAGVSQTPSNKVTEKGKYVELRCDPISGHTALYWYRQSLGQGPEFLIYFQGTGAADDSGLPNDRFFAVRPEGSVSTLKIQRTERGDSAVYLCASSPDPRDTQYFGPGTRLTVL.

The rearrangement links TRBV6-5 to TRBJ1-1; 7 positions match TRBD1. CDR1 is MNHEY, CDR2 SVGAGI, per germline. The CDR3 has 13 residues. Trimming removed 5 bases from V and 12 bases from J; junction bases left unmatched: 12. CDR3 sequence: CASSISTGTGTFF. For the CDR3, the DNA is TGTGCCAGCAGTATCTCGACAGGGACTGGCACTTTCTTT.

The chain links TRBV18 to TRBJ2-3; TRBD2 agrees at 9 bases. CDR3 length: 16 residues. The V gene end was trimmed by 10 bases and the J gene end by 3 bases; junction bases not matched to a gene: 14. Per the germline V gene, CDR1 is KGHSH and CDR2 is LQKENI. CDR3: CANSRGLAGRTDTQYF. The CDR3 nucleotides read TGTGCCAATTCCCGGGGACTAGCAGGAAGGACAGATACGCAGTATTTT.

This chain joins TRBV4-2 and TRBJ2-1; 16 positions agree with TRBD2. The V gene's germline CDR1 is LGHNA and CDR2 YNFKEQ. V gave up 4 bases and J gave up 8 bases; unmatched junction bases: 5. The CDR3 runs 16 residues. The CDR3 spells CASSLGTSGRADEQFF. CDR3 coding DNA: TGTGCCAGCAGCCTTGGGACTAGCGGGAGGGCAGATGAGCAGTTCTTC.

The J gene is TRBJ2-3, the V gene TRBV29-1, with TRBD2 as a possible D gene (5 bases). Germline CDR1 reads SQVTM; CDR2 reads ANQGSEA. V lost 6 bases and J 2 bases, leaving 12 bases between the germline ends. CDR3 size: 13 residues. The CDR3 loop reads CSVRTGITDTQYF. The CDR3 nucleotides are TGCAGCGTGCGGACTGGGATCACAGATACGCAGTATTTT.

This sequence joins TRBV30 and TRBJ2-7, with D unresolved. This CDR3 comprises 13 residues. From germline, CDR1 is GTSNPN and CDR2 SVGIG (reference sequence). Trimming removed 2 bases at V and 5 bases at J, with 13 bases between. CDR3 sequence reads: CAWSFIRRDEQYF. In nucleotides, the CDR3 is TGTGCCTGGAGTTTTATCAGGCGCGACGAGCAGTACTTC.

This clone was seen a few times. This sequence joins TRBV2 and TRBJ2-1; D is uncertain. With 5 bases removed from V and 0 bases from J, the gap between germline ends came to 5 bases. Germline CDR1 SNHLY, CDR2 FYNNEI. This CDR3 region has 13 residues. CDR3 region: CASSLTSYNEQFF. The CDR3 DNA reads as TGTGCCAGCAGTCTCACCTCCTACAATGAGCAGTTCTTC. Full variable domain (remainder filled in from reference TRBV2 and TRBJ2-1): EPEVTQTPSHQVTQMGQEVILRCVPISNHLYFYWYRQILGQKVEFLVSFYNNEISEKSEIFDDQFSVERPDGSNFTLKIRSTKLEDSAMYFCASSLTSYNEQFFGPGTRLTVL.

The J gene is TRBJ2-7, the V gene TRBV30; 7 nucleotides align to TRBD1. CDR1 and CDR2 (germline): GTSNPN, SVGIG (reference sequence). The junction had 7 bases not matched to a gene; V was cut back by 7 bases and J by 1 base. The CDR3 extends over 13 amino acids. The CDR3 here is CAFKGGSSYEQYF. The CDR3 nucleotides read TGTGCCTTCAAAGGGGGCAGTTCCTACGAGCAGTACTTC.

This clone has at least ten counts. The chain links TRBV10-2 to TRBJ2-3; no clear D. The V gene lost 8 bases and the J gene lost 2 bases, with 14 bases spanning the gap. Germline CDR1 and CDR2: WSHSY and SAAADI. The CDR3 runs to 14 residues. CDR3 loop: CASSKQALTDTQYF. The CDR3 bases are TGCGCCAGCTCTAAGCAGGCACTCACAGATACGCAGTATTTT.

The rearrangement links TRBV28 to TRBJ2-5; 9 bases map to TRBD2. Looked up from germline, CDR1 is MDHEN and CDR2 is SYDVKM. The CDR3 totals 16 residues. J lost 5 bases, V lost 5 bases, and 12 bases had no gene match. CDR3 nucleotides: TGTGCCAGCAGTCCCCTTCAGCTAGCGGGGCGGGAGACCCAGTACTTC. Residues: CASSPLQLAGRETQYF.